The entry that follows covers one T cell receptor (beta chain) sequence. Its antigen is undetermined. The sample is drawn from a study of shared clonotypes between healthy human individuals. At a deep level, the assay was run. In the original analysis: For the immunoSEQ data, sequences were junction-only without quality scores, so filtering differed. Data came from immunoSEQ multiplex PCR; TCRdb stores just in-frame clones and leaves some out. V, J and clone size are taken as reported in that table, and D and trimming were inferred from the DNA itself. The table shows over 1.5 million clones, with 95% to 99% occurring only once. General study findings and limits: Sample collection involved blood only; tissue repertoires are likely different.

The sequencing sample was made of naive CD4+ T cells sorted from blood. The subset was: CD45RA+ positively selected. The source of this sequence is a man aged 25-40 years in good health.

The DNA for the CDR3 is TGTGCCAGCAGCTCTACGGGAAGCACCGGGGAGCTGTTTTTT. Its translation: CASSSTGSTGELFF. The rearrangement joins TRBV11-3 to TRBJ2-2; the D gene is possibly TRBD2 (5 bases). Germline assignment: CDR1 SGHNT and CDR2 YENEEA. CDR3 length: 14 amino acids. V lost 4 bases and J lost 4, with 10 bases in between.